What follows are 15 T cell receptor beta chains derived from one specimen sequenced in a study of neoadjuvant anti-PD-1 for oral cavity cancer. The repertoire was sequenced with immunoSEQ multiplex PCR; TCRdb's copy has only in-frame clones and lacks some. In the table there are about 14,000 clones, less than 75% of which are singletons. Sequenced here: PBMCs, sampled before nivolumab (anti-PD-1) treatment. Receptor source: a person between 40 and 80 years old with oral cavity squamous cell carcinoma.

The V gene is TRBV2, the J gene TRBJ1-4; D is unresolved. There are 15 residues in the CDR3. Germline V lookup: CDR1 SNHLY, CDR2 FYNNEI. V lost 2 bases, J lost 7 bases, and 14 bases lay in between. The CDR3 nucleotides are TGTGCCAGCAGTGAACGGTCCGCCCTGGGTGAAAAACTGTTTTTT. Its translation: CASSERSALGEKLFF. The entire variable domain, with the rest obtained from reference TRBV2 and TRBJ1-4, is as follows: EPEVTQTPSHQVTQMGQEVILRCVPISNHLYFYWYRQILGQKVEFLVSFYNNEISEKSEIFDDQFSVERPDGSNFTLKIRSTKLEDSAMYFCASSERSALGEKLFFGSGTQLSVL.

This clone was detected only once. The rearrangement uses TRBV6-6 and TRBJ2-1; weak D call: TRBD2 (6 bases). The CDR3 extends over 14 amino acids. CDR1 and CDR2 (germline): MNHNY, SVGAGI (reference sequence). The V gene lost 2 bases and the J gene lost 9 bases, with 14 bases spanning the gap. This chain's CDR3 is CASSYGGISGEQFF. The CDR3 nucleotides are TGTGCCAGCAGTTACGGGGGGATTAGCGGTGAGCAGTTCTTC.

The count of this clone is one. This chain joins TRBV9 and TRBJ2-3; D perhaps matches TRBD1 (6 bases). This CDR3 is built from 15 residues. V was pared by 0 bases and J by 1 base, with 9 bases between. Germline V gene sequence: CDR1 SGDLS, CDR2 YYNGEE. Written as DNA, the CDR3 is TGTGCCAGCAGCGTAGTTGGGGGCGGCACAGATACGCAGTATTTT. It codes for CASSVVGGGTDTQYF.

The V call is TRBV7-2, the J call TRBJ1-2; D unclear. Germline CDR1 reads SGHTA; CDR2 reads FQGNSA. Trimming shortened V by 0 bases and J by 1 base, and 9 bases separated the two germline ends. CDR3 size: 15 residues. The CDR3 DNA follows: TGTGCCAGCAGCTTAGCGTTACAGCGTAACTATGGCTACACCTTC. This encodes CASSLALQRNYGYTF.

In this sample, this clone turned up a few times. V and J are TRBV18 and TRBJ2-6; maybe TRBD1 (6 bases). The CDR3 spans 18 residues. Germline CDR1 and CDR2: KGHSH and LQKENI. Deletions cut 3 bases from V and 0 bases from J, with 15 bases between. In nucleotides, the CDR3 is TGTGCCAGCTCACCCTCCCGGACAGTCAGCTCTGGGGCCAACGTCCTGACTTTC. Translating gives CASSPSRTVSSGANVLTF.

The chain combines TRBV21-1 with TRBJ2-7; the DNA was not used to check the table's D call, TRBD2. TRBV21-1 represents a pseudogene. The CDR3 is 18 amino acids. The CDR3 region has the DNA TGTGCCAGCAGCAGGGGACTAGCGGGAGCCCAAGGATCCTACGAGCAGTACTTC. This translates into CASSRGLAGAQGSYEQYF.

This chain uses TRBV2 with TRBJ1-5; TRBD1 aligns across 10 bases. The length of the CDR3 is 15 residues. V dropped 4 bases and J dropped 6; count of bases not matched to a gene: 6. The V gene's germline CDR1 is SNHLY and CDR2 FYNNEI. In nucleotides, the CDR3 is TGTGCCAGCAGTGTATCCGGGACAGGGGTTCAGCCCCAGCATTTT. It yields the protein CASSVSGTGVQPQHF.

The chain links TRBV5-6 to TRBJ2-7; D might be TRBD1 or TRBD2, each matching 5 bases. This CDR3 has 14 amino acids. Germline V CDR1 and CDR2: SGHDT, YYEEEE. V was clipped by 5 bases and J by 5 bases, with 17 bases between them. CDR3 nucleotide sequence: TGTGCCAGCAGTTTTCAGGGAGTTAGGAACGAGCAGTACTTC. Encoded protein: CASSFQGVRNEQYF.

CDR3 nucleotides: TGTGCCAGCAGCTTGGGACAGGGGTTTGGCTCCTATAATTCACCCCTCCACTTT. This gives the protein CASSLGQGFGSYNSPLHF. The gene calls are TRBV5-6 and TRBJ1-6; 8 bases fit TRBD1. This CDR3 is 18 amino acids long. J lost 0 bases, V lost 0 bases, and 5 bases had no gene match. Germline CDR1 and CDR2: SGHDT and YYEEEE.

The CDR3 DNA follows: TGTGCCAGCAGCGTTAGCGGGAGGAGCACAGATACGCAGTATTTT. Its translation: CASSVSGRSTDTQYF. The chain is built from TRBV9 and TRBJ2-3, with 10 bases aligning to TRBD2. This CDR3 contains 15 residues. Germline CDR1 and CDR2: SGDLS and YYNGEE. The ends lost 2 bases at V and 0 bases at J; junction bases unmatched: 0.

The rearrangement joins TRBV28 to TRBJ2-2; D is perhaps TRBD2 (6 bases). Trimming shortened V by 4 bases and J by 7 bases, and 16 bases separated the two germline ends. This CDR3 contains 15 residues. Germline CDR1 is MDHEN and CDR2 is SYDVKM. In nucleotides, the CDR3 is TGTGCCAGCAGTTCCCCCGGGGGTGGTGGCGGGGAGCTGTTTTTT. It yields the protein CASSSPGGGGGELFF.

This clone was recorded once. The chain has TRBV27 and TRBJ1-5, with D possibly being TRBD1 (6 bases). Germline CDR1 is MNHEY and CDR2 is SMNVEV (reference sequence). V was pared by 4 bases and J by 3 bases, with 22 bases between. This CDR3 spans 18 amino acids. In DNA, the CDR3 is TGTGCCAGCAGTTATGAGGGGGACTTACCTTCCAACAATCAGCCCCAGCATTTT. Its translation is CASSYEGDLPSNNQPQHF.

This clone appeared a few times. The chain joins TRBV2 to TRBJ1-6, with 7 positions matching TRBD1. The CDR3 has 18 amino acids. In germline, CDR1 is SNHLY, CDR2 FYNNEI. J was trimmed by 1 base and V by 6 bases; bases with no gene match: 12. CDR3 sequence (DNA): TGTGCCAGCAGCATGGGGCAGGGGGAGAGGTCCTATAATTCACCCCTCCACTTT. Its translation is CASSMGQGERSYNSPLHF. Complete variable domain (other parts from reference TRBV2 and TRBJ1-6): EPEVTQTPSHQVTQMGQEVILRCVPISNHLYFYWYRQILGQKVEFLVSFYNNEISEKSEIFDDQFSVERPDGSNFTLKIRSTKLEDSAMYFCASSMGQGERSYNSPLHFGNGTRLTVT.

The chain recombines TRBV5-1 with TRBJ1-6; 8 nucleotides line up with TRBD1. The CDR3 runs 15 residues. Germline-derived CDR1 and CDR2 are SGHRS and YFSETQ. With 0 bases clipped from V and 9 bases from J, the junction kept 5 bases outside the gene matches. The CDR3 loop is CASSLEYRGSSPLHF. CDR3 bases: TGCGCCAGCAGCTTGGAGTACAGGGGGAGTTCACCCCTCCACTTT.

J is TRBJ1-1 and V is TRBV4-2; D gene ambiguous. Per germline, CDR1 LGHNA and CDR2 YNFKEQ. Trimming removed 1 base from V and 0 bases from J, with 0 bases in between. This CDR3 contains 12 residues. CDR3 region: CASSQVNTEAFF. CDR3 coding DNA: TGTGCCAGCAGCCAAGTGAACACTGAAGCTTTCTTT.